Presented here are 8 T cell receptor beta chains from one specimen sequenced in a study of blood T cell repertoires in COVID-19. Assay used: immunoSEQ multiplex PCR; TCRdb lists only in-frame clones, some missing. Here the sample spans 130,000 to 150,000 clones, around 81% being singletons. Specimen: peripheral blood. These receptors came from a human donor in a cohort sampled during active COVID-19.

The genes are TRBV9 and TRBJ1-4; D gene uncertain. The V end was cut by 4 bases, the J end by 6 bases, with 13 bases between. Germline V CDR1 and CDR2: SGDLS, YYNGEE. This CDR3 is built from 14 residues. The CDR3 sequence is CASSPRSTDEKLFF. CDR3 nucleotide sequence: TGTGCCAGCAGCCCGAGAAGCACAGATGAAAAACTGTTTTTT.

The rearrangement joins TRBV10-3 to TRBJ1-2, with 7 bases matching TRBD1. Unmatched junction bases numbered 3, after V lost 6 bases and J lost 2 bases. The germline V gene has CDR1 ENHRY and CDR2 SYGVKD. This CDR3 is built from 13 residues. The CDR3 DNA reads TGTGCCATCAGCTCGACAGGGAACTATGGCTACACCTTC. Its protein is CAISSTGNYGYTF.

This clone was detected once. The rearrangement links TRBV18 to TRBJ2-2; D is unclear. Per the germline V gene, CDR1 is KGHSH and CDR2 is LQKENI. The V end lost 3 bases, the J end lost 6 bases, and 11 bases lay between the germline ends. The length of the CDR3 is 14 residues. The CDR3 coding sequence is TGTGCCAGCTCACCTGAGGAGATCGCCGGGGAGCTGTTTTTT. The encoded protein is CASSPEEIAGELFF.

This clone has just a few counts. The chain links TRBV3-1 (or the pseudogene TRBV3-2) to TRBJ2-3, with 7 bases that match TRBD2. V trimming: 4 bases; J trimming: 2 bases; junction bases outside the gene matches: 3. The CDR3 length is 14 residues. Germline loops: CDR1 LGHDT, CDR2 YNNKEL (reference sequence). The CDR3 sequence is CASSRLATTDTQYF. As DNA, the CDR3 is TGTGCCAGCAGCCGACTAGCTACCACAGATACGCAGTATTTT.

The chain recombines TRBV7-2 with TRBJ1-1, with 8 bases aligning to TRBD1. The CDR3 has 14 amino acids. The germline V gene has CDR1 SGHTA and CDR2 FQGNSA. J lost 6 bases, V lost 5 bases, and 8 bases had no gene match. The CDR3: CASSPIVTGAEAFF. CDR3 DNA: TGTGCCAGCAGCCCAATCGTGACAGGGGCTGAAGCTTTCTTT.

The J gene is TRBJ2-1, the V gene TRBV5-1; 14 bases align to TRBD2. Looked up from germline, CDR1 is SGHRS and CDR2 is YFSETQ. The trim removed 5 bases at V and 1 base at J, leaving 11 bases unmatched. The CDR3 has 19 residues. In DNA form, the CDR3 reads TGCGCCAGCAGTTCACCGGGACTAGCGGGAGCCCAGTCCTACAATGAGCAGTTCTTC. Protein: CASSSPGLAGAQSYNEQFF.

This chain links TRBV5-1 with TRBJ1-4; the match to TRBD1 covers 9 bases. Per germline, CDR1 SGHRS and CDR2 YFSETQ. Trimming cost V 5 bases and J 7 bases; bases outside gene matches: 6. The CDR3 has 14 residues. CDR3: CASRRETGGEKLFF. The CDR3 coding sequence is TGCGCCAGCAGGAGAGAGACAGGGGGTGAAAAACTGTTTTTT.

The V and J genes are TRBV19 and TRBJ2-2; D may be TRBD1 (6 bases). With 6 bases removed from V and 0 bases from J, the gap between germline ends came to 8 bases. The germline CDR1 and CDR2 sequences are LNHDA and SQIVND (reference sequence). The CDR3 runs 14 residues. CDR3 coding DNA: TGTGCCAGTAGGGACAGCCCGAACACCGGGGAGCTGTTTTTT. Translated: CASRDSPNTGELFF. The full variable domain, in which reference TRBV19 and TRBJ2-2 provide the parts outside the CDR3, is DGGITQSPKYLFRKEGQNVTLSCEQNLNHDAMYWYRQDPGQGLRLIYYSQIVNDFQKGDIAEGYSVSREKKESFPLTVTSAQKNPTAFYLCASRDSPNTGELFFGEGSRLTVL.